The present T cell receptor (beta chain) was sequenced within a study of blood T cells in healthy people across ages. This clonotype was seen more than once but under ten times. PCR was performed a second time for about 7 to 11 cycles using a sample-barcoded 5' primer and a J-beta primer mix. Each sample yielded at least 3 million CDR3-containing paired-end reads. Via MiXCR, TCRdb re-called the 5' RACE reads, giving one row per CDR3 protein. Here the sample spans around 1,600,000 distinct CDR3 sequences, approximately 42% being singletons. The TCR originated in a woman aged 18 to 35 in good health. Sequencing was performed on blood.

The CDR3 sequence: CAIRGQGFGEAFF. The CDR3 nucleotides are TGTGCCATCAGGGGACAGGGTTTCGGTGAAGCTTTCTTT. The gene calls are TRBV10-3 and TRBJ1-1; the match to TRBD1 covers 9 bases. The ends lost 6 bases at V and 7 bases at J; junction bases unmatched: 6. The CDR3 spans 13 residues. The germline CDR1 and CDR2 sequences are ENHRY and SYGVKD.